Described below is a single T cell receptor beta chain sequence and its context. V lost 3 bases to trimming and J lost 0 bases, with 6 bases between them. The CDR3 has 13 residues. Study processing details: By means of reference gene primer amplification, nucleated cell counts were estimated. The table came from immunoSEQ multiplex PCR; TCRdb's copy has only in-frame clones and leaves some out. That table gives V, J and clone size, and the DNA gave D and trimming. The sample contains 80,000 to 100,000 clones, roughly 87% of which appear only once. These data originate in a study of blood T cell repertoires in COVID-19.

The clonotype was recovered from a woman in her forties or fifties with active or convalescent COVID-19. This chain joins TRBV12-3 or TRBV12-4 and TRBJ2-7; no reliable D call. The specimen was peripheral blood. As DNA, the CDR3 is TGTGCCAGCAGTTTGCGGAGCTCCTACGAGCAGTACTTC. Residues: CASSLRSSYEQYF.